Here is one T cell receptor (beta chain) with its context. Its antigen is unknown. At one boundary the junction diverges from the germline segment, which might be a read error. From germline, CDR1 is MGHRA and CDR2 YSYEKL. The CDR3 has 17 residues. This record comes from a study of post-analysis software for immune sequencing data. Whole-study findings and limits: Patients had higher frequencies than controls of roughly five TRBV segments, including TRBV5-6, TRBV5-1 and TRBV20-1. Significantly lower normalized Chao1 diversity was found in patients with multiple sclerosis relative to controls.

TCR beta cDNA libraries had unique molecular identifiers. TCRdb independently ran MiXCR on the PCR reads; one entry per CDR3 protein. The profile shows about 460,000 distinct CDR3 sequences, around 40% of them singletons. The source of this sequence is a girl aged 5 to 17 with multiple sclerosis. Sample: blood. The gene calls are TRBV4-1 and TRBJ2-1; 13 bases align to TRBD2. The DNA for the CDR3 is TGCACCAGCACCCCAACTAGCGGGAGGGCGTCCTACAATGAGCAGTTCTTC. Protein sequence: CTSTPTSGRASYNEQFF.